This is a list of T cell receptor beta chains from one sample in a study of cytomegalovirus exposure and HLA in healthy donors. TCRdb's table, derived via immunoSEQ multiplex PCR, lists solely in-frame clones and lacks some. The repertoire includes under 150,000 clones, around 82% of them detected once, and about 6.8% sits in the top ten. Sequenced sample: PBMCs. The source is a woman in her thirties or forties in good health and CMV-seropositive. Both conserved end residues are part of each CDR3. The order of the fields is V gene, J gene, CDR3 protein.

v_gene: TRBV27
j_gene: TRBJ2-3
CDR3aa: CASSQRETDTQYF

v_gene: TRBV28
j_gene: TRBJ2-4
CDR3aa: CASSFHDSSKNIQYF

v_gene: TRBV19
j_gene: TRBJ1-5
CDR3aa: CASSTSDSSNQPQHF

v_gene: TRBV6-4
j_gene: TRBJ2-1
CDR3aa: CASSATSGSYNEQFF

v_gene: TRBV18
j_gene: TRBJ2-2
CDR3aa: CASSNILATNTGELFF

v_gene: TRBV6-5
j_gene: TRBJ1-3
CDR3aa: CASSYSRVSGNTIYF

v_gene: TRBV9
j_gene: TRBJ2-5
CDR3aa: CASSVDKQETQYF

v_gene: TRBV2
j_gene: TRBJ1-1
CDR3aa: CASSPRVTEAFF

v_gene: TRBV19
j_gene: TRBJ2-3
CDR3aa: CASSIWGRVLSADTQYF

v_gene: TRBV5-1
j_gene: TRBJ1-1
CDR3aa: CASSFESSEAFF

v_gene: TRBV7-8
j_gene: TRBJ2-1
CDR3aa: CASSPAAGGPVF

v_gene: TRBV16
j_gene: TRBJ2-7
CDR3aa: CASSHRPGEQYF

v_gene: TRBV7-9
j_gene: TRBJ2-7
CDR3aa: CASRPSGSGLDYEQYF

v_gene: TRBV18
j_gene: TRBJ2-5
CDR3aa: CASSPQEQETQYF

v_gene: TRBV5-1
j_gene: TRBJ2-1
CDR3aa: CASSNGTGSYNEQFF

v_gene: TRBV6-1
j_gene: TRBJ1-5
CDR3aa: CASSPGQINQPQHF

v_gene: TRBV28
j_gene: TRBJ2-1
CDR3aa: CASIGAGGSYNEQFF

v_gene: TRBV18
j_gene: TRBJ1-2
CDR3aa: CASSSWTGNYGYTF

v_gene: TRBV5-1
j_gene: TRBJ2-7
CDR3aa: CASSLAGATYEQYF

v_gene: TRBV20-1
j_gene: TRBJ2-7
CDR3aa: CSARPSYEQYF

v_gene: TRBV10-3
j_gene: TRBJ2-7
CDR3aa: CAISESRTRGGYEQYF

v_gene: TRBV5-4
j_gene: TRBJ1-4
CDR3aa: CASSPTSGNQEKLFF

v_gene: TRBV19
j_gene: TRBJ2-5
CDR3aa: CASSMEGTYTRETQYF

v_gene: TRBV7-2
j_gene: TRBJ1-1
CDR3aa: CASSPLDRGITLGTEAFF

v_gene: TRBV6-5
j_gene: TRBJ1-5
CDR3aa: CASRRTAYSNQPQHF

v_gene: TRBV4-1
j_gene: TRBJ2-3
CDR3aa: CASSPSGLASDTQYF

v_gene: TRBV5-1
j_gene: TRBJ2-1
CDR3aa: CASSLAGQGRRGEQFF

v_gene: TRBV6-1
j_gene: TRBJ2-7
CDR3aa: CASSEGSSGRGFEQYF

v_gene: TRBV6-6
j_gene: TRBJ1-5
CDR3aa: CASSYQTGNQPQHF

v_gene: TRBV21-1
j_gene: TRBJ2-1
CDR3aa: CASSKYSGGNEQFF

v_gene: TRBV6-6
j_gene: TRBJ2-1
CDR3aa: CASSPPGHRNEQFF

v_gene: TRBV7-9
j_gene: TRBJ1-4
CDR3aa: CASSSNTGGEKLFF

v_gene: TRBV6-5
j_gene: TRBJ2-5
CDR3aa: CASSYGRGDQETQYF

v_gene: TRBV19
j_gene: TRBJ1-2
CDR3aa: CASSISGTGNYGYTF

v_gene: TRBV19
j_gene: TRBJ2-7
CDR3aa: CASSLTGVYEQYF

v_gene: TRBV7-2
j_gene: TRBJ1-4
CDR3aa: CASSRGHSNEKLFF

v_gene: TRBV27
j_gene: TRBJ1-2
CDR3aa: CASSLGQALNYTF

v_gene: TRBV4-1
j_gene: TRBJ2-1
CDR3aa: CASSRSGTYNEQFF

v_gene: TRBV19
j_gene: TRBJ2-5
CDR3aa: CASSIRGETQYF

v_gene: TRBV5-6
j_gene: TRBJ2-3
CDR3aa: CASFYGGGTTDTQYF

v_gene: TRBV19
j_gene: TRBJ2-1
CDR3aa: CASSILYAGQGYNEQFF

v_gene: TRBV5-4
j_gene: TRBJ2-2
CDR3aa: CASSRDTGELFF

v_gene: TRBV6-6
j_gene: TRBJ2-7
CDR3aa: CASSSPGQPSLEQYF

v_gene: TRBV6-1
j_gene: TRBJ2-1
CDR3aa: CASSERGLAGGEQFF

v_gene: TRBV28
j_gene: TRBJ2-7
CDR3aa: CASSPRQGSGPYEQYF

v_gene: TRBV7-9
j_gene: TRBJ1-2
CDR3aa: CASSDPPGHPINYGYTF

v_gene: TRBV4-2
j_gene: TRBJ1-6
CDR3aa: CASSQADRGDSPLHF

v_gene: TRBV2
j_gene: TRBJ1-3
CDR3aa: CARVGQGANTIYF

v_gene: TRBV27
j_gene: TRBJ2-7
CDR3aa: CASTHRGGLGYEQYF

v_gene: TRBV5-1
j_gene: TRBJ1-1
CDR3aa: CASSLGQDTEAFF

v_gene: TRBV7-9
j_gene: TRBJ1-1
CDR3aa: CSSSLSGANAEAFF

v_gene: TRBV14
j_gene: TRBJ2-1
CDR3aa: CASSQGGGRKQFF